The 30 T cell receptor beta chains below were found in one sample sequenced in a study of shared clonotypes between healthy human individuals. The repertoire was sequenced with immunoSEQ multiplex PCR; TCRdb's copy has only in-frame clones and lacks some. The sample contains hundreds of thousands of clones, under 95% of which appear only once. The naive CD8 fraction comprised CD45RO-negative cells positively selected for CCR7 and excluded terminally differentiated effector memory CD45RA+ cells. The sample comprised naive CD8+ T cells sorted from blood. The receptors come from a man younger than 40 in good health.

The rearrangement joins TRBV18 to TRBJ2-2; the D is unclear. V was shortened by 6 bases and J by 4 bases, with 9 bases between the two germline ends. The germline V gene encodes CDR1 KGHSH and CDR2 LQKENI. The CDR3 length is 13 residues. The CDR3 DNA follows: TGTGCCAGCTCGCAATCGACCACCGGGGAGCTGTTTTTT. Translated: CASSQSTTGELFF.

This chain's CDR3 is CASSFPQGTGNTIYF. CDR3 nucleotide sequence: TGTGCCAGCAGTTTTCCCCAGGGTACTGGAAACACCATATATTTT. The V gene is TRBV28, the J gene TRBJ1-3, with a tentative D call TRBD1 (5 bases). The CDR3 spans 15 residues. Deletions cut 3 bases from V and 2 bases from J, with 11 bases between. Germline V gene sequence: CDR1 MDHEN, CDR2 SYDVKM.

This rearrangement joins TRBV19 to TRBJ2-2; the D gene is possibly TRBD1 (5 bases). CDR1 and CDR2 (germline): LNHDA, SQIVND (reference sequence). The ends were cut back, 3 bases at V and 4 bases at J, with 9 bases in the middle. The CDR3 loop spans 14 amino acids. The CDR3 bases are TGTGCCAGTAGTATGTTGACAGTCACCGGGGAGCTGTTTTTT. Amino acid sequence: CASSMLTVTGELFF.

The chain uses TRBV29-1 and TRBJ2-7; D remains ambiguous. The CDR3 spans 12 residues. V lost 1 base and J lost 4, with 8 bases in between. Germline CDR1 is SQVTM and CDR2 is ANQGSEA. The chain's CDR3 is CSVEGPNYEQYF. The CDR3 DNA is TGCAGCGTTGAAGGGCCTAATTACGAGCAGTACTTC.

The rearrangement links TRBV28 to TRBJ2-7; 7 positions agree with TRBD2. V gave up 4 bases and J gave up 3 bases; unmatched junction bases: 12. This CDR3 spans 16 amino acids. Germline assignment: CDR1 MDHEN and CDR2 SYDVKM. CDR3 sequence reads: CASSYPSREGNYEQYF. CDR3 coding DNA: TGTGCCAGCAGTTACCCATCGAGGGAGGGTAACTACGAGCAGTACTTC.

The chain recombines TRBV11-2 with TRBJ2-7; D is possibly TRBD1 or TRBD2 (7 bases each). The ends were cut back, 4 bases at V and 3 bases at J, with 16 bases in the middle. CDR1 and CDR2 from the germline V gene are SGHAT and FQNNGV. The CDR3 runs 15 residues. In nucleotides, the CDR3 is TGTGCCAGCAGCTCCTGGGAGGGGGCCGACTACGAGCAGTACTTC. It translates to CASSSWEGADYEQYF.

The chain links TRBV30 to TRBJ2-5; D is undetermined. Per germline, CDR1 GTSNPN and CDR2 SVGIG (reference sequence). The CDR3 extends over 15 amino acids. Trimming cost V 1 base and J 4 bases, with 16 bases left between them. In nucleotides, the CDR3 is TGTGCCTGGAGTGAACGAGGAGCCGGCGGAGAGACCCAGTACTTC. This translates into CAWSERGAGGETQYF.

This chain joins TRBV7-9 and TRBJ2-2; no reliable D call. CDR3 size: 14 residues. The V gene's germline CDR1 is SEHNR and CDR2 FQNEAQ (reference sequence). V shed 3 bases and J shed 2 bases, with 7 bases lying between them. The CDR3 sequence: CASSFLTNTGELFF. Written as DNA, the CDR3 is TGTGCCAGCAGCTTCCTTACTAACACCGGGGAGCTGTTTTTT. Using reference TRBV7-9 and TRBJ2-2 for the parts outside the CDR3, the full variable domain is DTGVSQNPRHKITKRGQNVTFRCDPISEHNRLYWYRQTLGQGPEFLTYFQNEAQLEKSRLLSDRFSAERPKGSFSTLEIQRTEQGDSAMYLCASSFLTNTGELFFGEGSRLTVL.

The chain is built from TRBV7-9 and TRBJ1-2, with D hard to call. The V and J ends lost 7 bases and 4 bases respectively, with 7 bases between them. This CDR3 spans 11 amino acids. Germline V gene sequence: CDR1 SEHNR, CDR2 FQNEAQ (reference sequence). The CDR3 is CASTSSYGYTF. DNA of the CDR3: TGTGCCAGCACCTCCAGCTATGGCTACACCTTC.

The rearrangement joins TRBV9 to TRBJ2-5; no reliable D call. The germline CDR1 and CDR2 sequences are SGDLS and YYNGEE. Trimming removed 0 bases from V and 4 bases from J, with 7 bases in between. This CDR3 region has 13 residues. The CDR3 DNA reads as TGTGCCAGCAGCGTAGAATATGCAGAGACCCAGTACTTC. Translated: CASSVEYAETQYF. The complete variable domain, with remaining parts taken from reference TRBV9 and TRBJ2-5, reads DSGVTQTPKHLITATGQRVTLRCSPRSGDLSVYWYQQSLDQGLQFLIQYYNGEERAKGNILERFSAQQFPDLHSELNLSSLELGDSALYFCASSVEYAETQYFGPGTRLLVL.

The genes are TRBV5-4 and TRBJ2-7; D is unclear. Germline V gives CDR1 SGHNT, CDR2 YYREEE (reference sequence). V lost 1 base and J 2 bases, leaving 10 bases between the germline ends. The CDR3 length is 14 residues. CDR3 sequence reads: CASSLSHRAYEQYF. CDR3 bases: TGTGCCAGCAGCTTGTCTCACCGAGCCTACGAGCAGTACTTC.

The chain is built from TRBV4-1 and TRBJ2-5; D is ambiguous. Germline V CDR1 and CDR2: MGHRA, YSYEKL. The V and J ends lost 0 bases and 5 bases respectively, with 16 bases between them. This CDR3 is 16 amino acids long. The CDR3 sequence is CASSQEGKGARETQYF. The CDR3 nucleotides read TGCGCCAGCAGCCAAGAGGGAAAGGGCGCGAGGGAGACCCAGTACTTC.

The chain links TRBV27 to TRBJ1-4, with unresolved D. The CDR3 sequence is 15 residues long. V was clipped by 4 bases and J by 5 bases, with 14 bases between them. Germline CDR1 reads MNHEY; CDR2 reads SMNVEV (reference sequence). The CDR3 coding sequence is TGTGCCAGCAGTTGGTTGGCAGGACTAAATGAAAAACTGTTTTTT. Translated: CASSWLAGLNEKLFF.

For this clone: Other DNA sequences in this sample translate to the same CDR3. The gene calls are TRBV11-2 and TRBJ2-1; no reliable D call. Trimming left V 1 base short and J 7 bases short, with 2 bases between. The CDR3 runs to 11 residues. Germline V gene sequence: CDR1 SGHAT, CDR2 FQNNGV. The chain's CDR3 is CASSLGNEQFF. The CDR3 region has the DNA TGTGCCAGCAGCTTAGGGAATGAGCAGTTCTTC. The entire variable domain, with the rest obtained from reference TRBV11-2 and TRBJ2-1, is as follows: EAGVAQSPRYKIIEKRQSVAFWCNPISGHATLYWYQQILGQGPKLLIQFQNNGVVDDSQLPKDRFSAERLKGVDSTLKIQPAKLEDSAVYLCASSLGNEQFFGPGTRLTVL.

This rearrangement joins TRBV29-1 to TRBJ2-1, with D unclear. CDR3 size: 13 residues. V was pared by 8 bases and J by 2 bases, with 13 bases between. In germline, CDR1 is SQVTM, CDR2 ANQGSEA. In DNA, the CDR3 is TGCAGCTACACCAGGAGCACCTACAATGAGCAGTTCTTC. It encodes CSYTRSTYNEQFF.

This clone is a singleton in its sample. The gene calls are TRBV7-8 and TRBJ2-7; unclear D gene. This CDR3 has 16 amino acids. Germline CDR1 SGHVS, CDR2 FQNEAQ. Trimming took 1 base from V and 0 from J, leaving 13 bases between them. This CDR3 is CASSLVRTPSSYEQYF. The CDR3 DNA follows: TGTGCCAGCAGCTTAGTTAGAACACCGAGCTCCTACGAGCAGTACTTC.

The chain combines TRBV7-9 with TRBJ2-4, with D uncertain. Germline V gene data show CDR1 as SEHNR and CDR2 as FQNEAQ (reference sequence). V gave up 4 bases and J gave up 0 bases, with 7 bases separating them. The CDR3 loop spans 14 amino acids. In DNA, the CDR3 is TGTGCCAGCAGCTCTACAGAAGCCAAAAACATTCAGTACTTC. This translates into CASSSTEAKNIQYF.

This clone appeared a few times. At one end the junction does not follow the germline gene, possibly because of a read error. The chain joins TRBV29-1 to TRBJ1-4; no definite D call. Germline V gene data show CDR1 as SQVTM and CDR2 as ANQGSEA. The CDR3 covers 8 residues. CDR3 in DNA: TGCAGCGTTGCGCCGGAAGCGTTT. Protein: CSVAPEAF.

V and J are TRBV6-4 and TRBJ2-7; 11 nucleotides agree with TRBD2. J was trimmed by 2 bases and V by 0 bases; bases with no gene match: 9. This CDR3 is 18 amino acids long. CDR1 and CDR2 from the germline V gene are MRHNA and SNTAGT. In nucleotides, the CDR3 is TGTGCCAGCAGTGACTCGAGGACTAGCGGGCGCCAAACCTACGAGCAGTACTTC. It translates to CASSDSRTSGRQTYEQYF.

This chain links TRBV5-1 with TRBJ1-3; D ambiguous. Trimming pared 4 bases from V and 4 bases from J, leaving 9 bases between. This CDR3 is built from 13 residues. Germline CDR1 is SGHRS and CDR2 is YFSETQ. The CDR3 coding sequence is TGCGCCAGCAGCCCAGACATCGGAAACACCATATATTTT. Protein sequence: CASSPDIGNTIYF.

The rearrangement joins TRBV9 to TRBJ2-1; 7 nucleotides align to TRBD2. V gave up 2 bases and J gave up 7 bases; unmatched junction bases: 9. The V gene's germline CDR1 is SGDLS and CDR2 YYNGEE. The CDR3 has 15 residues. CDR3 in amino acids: CASSVSGLQPNEQFF. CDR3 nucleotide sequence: TGTGCCAGCAGCGTTAGCGGGCTCCAACCTAATGAGCAGTTCTTC.

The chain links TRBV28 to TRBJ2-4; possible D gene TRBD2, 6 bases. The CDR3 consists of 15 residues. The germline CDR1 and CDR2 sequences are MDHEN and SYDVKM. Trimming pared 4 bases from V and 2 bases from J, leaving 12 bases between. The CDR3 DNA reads TGTGCCAGCAGTTCCCTGGAGGGGACCAAAAACATTCAGTACTTC. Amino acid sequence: CASSSLEGTKNIQYF.

CDR3 in amino acids: CSVDTGAYEQYF. CDR3 nucleotides: TGCAGCGTTGACACAGGGGCCTACGAGCAGTACTTC. J is TRBJ2-7 and V is TRBV29-1; 7 bases match TRBD1. CDR3 length equals 12 residues. V lost 3 bases, J lost 2 bases, and 1 base stayed unmatched. Germline V lookup: CDR1 SQVTM, CDR2 ANQGSEA.

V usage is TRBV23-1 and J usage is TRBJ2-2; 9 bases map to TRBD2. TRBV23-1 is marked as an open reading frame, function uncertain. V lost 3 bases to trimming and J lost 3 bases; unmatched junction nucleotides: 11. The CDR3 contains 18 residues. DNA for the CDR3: TGCGCCAGCAGTCAGTTGACTAGCGGCCGACCAGACACCGGGGAGCTGTTTTTT. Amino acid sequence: CASSQLTSGRPDTGELFF.

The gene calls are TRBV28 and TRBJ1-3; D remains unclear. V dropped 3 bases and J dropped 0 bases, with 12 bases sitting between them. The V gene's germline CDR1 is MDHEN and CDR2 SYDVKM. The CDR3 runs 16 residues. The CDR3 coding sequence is TGTGCCAGCAGTTTTTCTATTGAGGGCTCTGGAAACACCATATATTTT. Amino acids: CASSFSIEGSGNTIYF.

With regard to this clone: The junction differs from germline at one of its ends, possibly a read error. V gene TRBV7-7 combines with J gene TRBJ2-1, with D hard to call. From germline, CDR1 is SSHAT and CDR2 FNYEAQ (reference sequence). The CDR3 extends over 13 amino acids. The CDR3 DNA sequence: TGTGCTAGCAGCCCCGACGGTAACAATGAGCAGTTCTTC. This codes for CASSPDGNNEQFF.

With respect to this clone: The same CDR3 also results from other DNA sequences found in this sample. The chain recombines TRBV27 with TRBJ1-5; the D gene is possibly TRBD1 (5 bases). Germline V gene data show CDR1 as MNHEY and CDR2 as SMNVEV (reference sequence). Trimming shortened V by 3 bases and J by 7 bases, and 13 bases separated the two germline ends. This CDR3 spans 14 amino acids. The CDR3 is CASSFGQGGQPQHF. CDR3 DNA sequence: TGTGCCAGCAGTTTTGGGCAGGGCGGGCAGCCCCAGCATTTT.

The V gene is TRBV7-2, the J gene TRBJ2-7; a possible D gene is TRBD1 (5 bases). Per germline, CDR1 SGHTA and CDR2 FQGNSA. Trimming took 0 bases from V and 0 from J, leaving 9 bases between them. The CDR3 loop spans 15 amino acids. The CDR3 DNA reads TGTGCCAGCAGCTTAGCGGCAGGGAACTCCTACGAGCAGTACTTC. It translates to CASSLAAGNSYEQYF.

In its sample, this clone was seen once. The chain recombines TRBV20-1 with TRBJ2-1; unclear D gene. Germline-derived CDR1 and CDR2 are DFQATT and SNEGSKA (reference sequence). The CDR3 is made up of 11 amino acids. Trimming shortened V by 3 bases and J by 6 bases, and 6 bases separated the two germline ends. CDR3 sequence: CSASHGNEQFF. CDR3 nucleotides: TGCAGTGCTAGTCATGGCAATGAGCAGTTCTTC.

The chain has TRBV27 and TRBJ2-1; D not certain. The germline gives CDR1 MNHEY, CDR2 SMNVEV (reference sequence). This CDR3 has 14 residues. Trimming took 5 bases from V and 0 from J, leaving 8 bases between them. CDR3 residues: CASSPRGSYNEQFF. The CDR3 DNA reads TGTGCCAGCAGTCCCCGCGGCTCCTACAATGAGCAGTTCTTC.